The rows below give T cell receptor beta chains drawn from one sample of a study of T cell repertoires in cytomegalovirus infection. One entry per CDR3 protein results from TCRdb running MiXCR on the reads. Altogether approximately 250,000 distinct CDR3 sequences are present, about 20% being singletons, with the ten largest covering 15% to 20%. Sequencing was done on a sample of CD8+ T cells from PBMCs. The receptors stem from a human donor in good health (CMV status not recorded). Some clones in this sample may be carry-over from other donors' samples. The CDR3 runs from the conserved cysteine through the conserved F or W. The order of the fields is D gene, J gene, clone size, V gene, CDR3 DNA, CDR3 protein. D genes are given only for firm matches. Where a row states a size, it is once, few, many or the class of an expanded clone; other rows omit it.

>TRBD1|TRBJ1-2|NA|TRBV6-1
TGTGCCAGCAGTGAGACGCAGGGGGCGTTCGGCTACACCTTC
CASSETQGAFGYTF
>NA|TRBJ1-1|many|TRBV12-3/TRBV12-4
TGTGCCAGCAGTCTCCAGGACGGCACTGAAGCTTTCTTT
CASSLQDGTEAFF
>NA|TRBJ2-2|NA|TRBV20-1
TGCAGTGCCTACCGCACCGGGGAGCTGTTTTTT
CSAYRTGELFF
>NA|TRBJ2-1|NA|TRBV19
TGTGCCAGTAGTGTCGGATCGAGCTCCTACAATGAGCAGTTCTTC
CASSVGSSSYNEQFF
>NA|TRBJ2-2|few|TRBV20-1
TGCAGTGCTAAACTCGGGTCTTTAGCCACCGGGGAGCTGTTTTTT
CSAKLGSLATGELFF
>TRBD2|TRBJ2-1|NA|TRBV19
TGTGCCAGTAGTATTTATGGTGGCGGGGGTGGCGATGAGCAGTTCTTC
CASSIYGGGGGDEQFF
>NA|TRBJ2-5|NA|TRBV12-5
TGTGCTAGTGGTTTGGACTTGGCCCTTACAGGGTTGGAGACCCAGTACTTC
CASGLDLALTGLETQYF
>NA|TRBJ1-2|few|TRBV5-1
TGCGCCAGCAGCGTCGGTGGTGGGGGCCATACTTCATTC
CASSVGGGGHTSF
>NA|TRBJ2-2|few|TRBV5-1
TGCGCCAGCAGCTCTCGGGCAGTGGCGAACACCGGGGAGCTGTTTTTT
CASSSRAVANTGELFF
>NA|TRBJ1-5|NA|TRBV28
TGTGCCACCGTGAAAGGGGGTAGTTGGAATCAGCCCCAGCATTTT
CATVKGGSWNQPQHF
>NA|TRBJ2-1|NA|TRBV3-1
TGTGCCAGCAGCCAAGAGTTTTCAGCGAATGAGCAGTTCTTC
CASSQEFSANEQFF
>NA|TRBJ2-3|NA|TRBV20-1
TGCAGTGCTTACCCGGACATGACTCGCACAGATACGCAGTATTTT
CSAYPDMTRTDTQYF
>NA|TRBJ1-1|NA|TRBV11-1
TGTGCCAGCAGCTTAGGCGACGTCGGGGACACTGAAGCTTTCTTT
CASSLGDVGDTEAFF
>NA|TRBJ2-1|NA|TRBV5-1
TGCGCCAGCAGACTTCTGTCCGGAGGTGATGAGCAGTTCTTC
CASRLLSGGDEQFF
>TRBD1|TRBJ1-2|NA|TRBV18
TGTGCCAGCTCACTACAGGGGGACTATGGCTACACCTTC
CASSLQGDYGYTF
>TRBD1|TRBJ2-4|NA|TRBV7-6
TGTGCCAGCAGCTCCGGGACAGAAAACATTCAGTACTTC
CASSSGTENIQYF
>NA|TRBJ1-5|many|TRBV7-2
TGTGCCAGCAGCTTAGCTGGAACCAATCAGCCCCAGCATTTT
CASSLAGTNQPQHF
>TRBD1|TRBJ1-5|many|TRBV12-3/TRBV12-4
TGTGCCAGCAGTTTACACGGGACAGGGTACCGTCAGCCCCAGCATTTT
CASSLHGTGYRQPQHF